What follows is one T cell receptor beta chain and its context. The antigen remains unidentified. This entry belongs to a study of Ad26.COV2.S vaccination and SARS-CoV-2 variants. Whole-study results and caveats: Individuals receiving vaccine had higher spike-specific TCR breadth than placebo recipients did. Considerable breadth of spike-specific CD8+ and CD4+ T cell responses has reportedly been documented following vaccination.

Here immunoSEQ multiplex PCR was the method, and the copy in TCRdb shows in-frame clones only, minus some. Of over 110,000 clones in the sample, about nine tenths were seen once. The J segment lost 8 bases and the V segment lost 1 base, leaving 1 base of the junction unmatched. The CDR3 sequence is 14 residues long. From germline, CDR1 is SGHRS and CDR2 YFSETQ. The specimen comprised peripheral blood, sampled after recovery from COVID-19. The J gene is TRBJ2-1, the V gene TRBV5-1; 12 nucleotides agree with TRBD2. This TCR derives from a human donor who had recovered from COVID-19. The CDR3 spells CASSLPSGGDEQFF. CDR3 nucleotide sequence: TGCGCCAGCAGCTTGCCTAGCGGGGGGGATGAGCAGTTCTTC.